The next 7 T cell receptor beta chains were all read from a single sample in a study of cytomegalovirus exposure and HLA in healthy donors listed by TCRdb under 2017. The library was prepared using the immunoSEQ multiplex PCR assay. A mixture of 60 forward primers for TCR Vbeta segments and 13 reverse primers for TCR Jbeta segments was used in the multiplex PCR. The clones in this table, taken by TCRdb from immuneACCESS, are in-frame only. Not every clone is retained; where verified, under half of the shortfall comes from an unresolved V gene, and the cause of the rest is unknown. Across this sample there are about 120,000 clones, with roughly 80% seen only once. The ten most abundant clones make up around 8.9% of the sample. The source material was PBMCs. The source is a young man in good health and CMV-seropositive.

V gene TRBV7-8 combines with J gene TRBJ1-1; maybe TRBD1 (5 bases). CDR3 length: 15 amino acids. Per the germline V gene, CDR1 is SGHVS and CDR2 is FQNEAQ. V was pared by 4 bases and J by 1 base, with 13 bases between. CDR3 bases: TGTGCCAGCAGCTCAGGGACTCTGGCGAACACTGAAGCTTTCTTT. Translating it yields CASSSGTLANTEAFF.

V is TRBV9 and J is TRBJ2-7, with D perhaps TRBD1 (6 bases). CDR3 size: 14 residues. Germline V gives CDR1 SGDLS, CDR2 YYNGEE. Trimming shortened V by 4 bases and J by 0 bases, and 11 bases separated the two germline ends. The CDR3: CASSLLDSSYEQYF. The CDR3 DNA reads TGTGCCAGCAGCCTTCTGGACAGCTCCTACGAGCAGTACTTC. Together with reference TRBV9 and TRBJ2-7, the CDR3 gives the full variable domain: DSGVTQTPKHLITATGQRVTLRCSPRSGDLSVYWYQQSLDQGLQFLIQYYNGEERAKGNILERFSAQQFPDLHSELNLSSLELGDSALYFCASSLLDSSYEQYFGPGTRLTVT.

The chain couples TRBV5-1 to TRBJ2-7, with TRBD1 matching 10 bases. J gave up 0 bases and V 4 bases, and 4 bases lay outside the gene matches. Germline V lookup: CDR1 SGHRS, CDR2 YFSETQ. This CDR3 has 15 amino acids. CDR3 DNA: TGCGCCAGCAGCGACCGGGACAGGGGCTCCTACGAGCAGTACTTC. It encodes CASSDRDRGSYEQYF.

V and J are TRBV27 and TRBJ2-7; D possibly corresponds to TRBD1 (6 bases). The germline gives CDR1 MNHEY, CDR2 SMNVEV (reference sequence). The CDR3 length is 14 residues. V shed 2 bases and J shed 2 bases, with 10 bases lying between them. The CDR3: CASSLPGHTYEQYF. As DNA, the CDR3 is TGTGCCAGCAGTTTACCGGGACACACCTACGAGCAGTACTTC.

V is TRBV6-6 and J is TRBJ1-1; perhaps TRBD1 as D (5 bases). This CDR3 is built from 14 residues. Trimming took off 1 base at V and 8 bases at J, with 14 bases between the two ends. Germline CDR1 and CDR2: MNHNY and SVGAGI (reference sequence). The CDR3 region has the DNA TGTGCCAGCAGTTACTTTACCACGCGGGGGGAAGCTTTCTTT. It yields the protein CASSYFTTRGEAFF.

The chain uses TRBV6-5 and TRBJ2-7, with D possibly matching TRBD1 (6 bases). The CDR3 length is 15 residues. Germline loops: CDR1 MNHEY, CDR2 SVGAGI. The V end lost 0 bases, the J end lost 3 bases, and 12 bases lay between the germline ends. CDR3 in amino acids: CASSYSGTPSYEQYF. CDR3 DNA: TGTGCCAGCAGTTACTCCGGGACACCAAGCTACGAGCAGTACTTC.

The chain combines TRBV14 with TRBJ2-5; 8 bases are shared with TRBD2. CDR1 and CDR2 (germline): SGHDN, FVKESK. CDR3 length equals 15 residues. The V segment lost 0 bases and the J segment 1 base; nucleotides outside the gene matches: 1. The CDR3 coding sequence is TGTGCCAGCAGCCAAGATACTAGCGGCCAAGAGACCCAGTACTTC. It is translated as CASSQDTSGQETQYF.